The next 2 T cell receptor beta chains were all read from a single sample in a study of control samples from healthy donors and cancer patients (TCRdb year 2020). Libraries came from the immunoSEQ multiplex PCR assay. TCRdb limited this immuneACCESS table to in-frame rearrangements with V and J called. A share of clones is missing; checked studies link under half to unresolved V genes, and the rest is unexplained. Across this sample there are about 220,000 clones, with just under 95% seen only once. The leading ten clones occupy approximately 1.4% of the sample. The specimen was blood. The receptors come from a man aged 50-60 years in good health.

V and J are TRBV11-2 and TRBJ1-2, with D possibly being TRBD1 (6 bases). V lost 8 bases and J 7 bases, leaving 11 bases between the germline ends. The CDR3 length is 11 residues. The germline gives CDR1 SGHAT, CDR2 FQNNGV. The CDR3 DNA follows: TGTGCCAGCCAGGGGACGCGTGGCTACACCTTC. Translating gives CASQGTRGYTF.

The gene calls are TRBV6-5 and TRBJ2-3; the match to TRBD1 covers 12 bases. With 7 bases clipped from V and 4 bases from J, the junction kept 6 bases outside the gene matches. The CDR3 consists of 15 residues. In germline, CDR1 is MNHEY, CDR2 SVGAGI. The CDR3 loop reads CASIVGTGGPDTQYF. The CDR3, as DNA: TGTGCCAGCATAGTCGGGACAGGGGGCCCAGATACGCAGTATTTT.